This T cell receptor (beta chain) was identified in a study of cytomegalovirus exposure and HLA in healthy donors. PCR employed 60 Vbeta and 13 Jbeta primers. The method was immunoSEQ multiplex PCR; TCRdb's version includes in-frame clones alone and lacks a portion of them. The data show roughly 140,000 clones, 60% to 80% seen once. Between the trimmed V and J ends, which lost 0 bases and 5 bases, there was a span of 14 bases. The CDR3 consists of 15 residues. Germline lookup yields CDR1 SGHRS and CDR2 YFSETQ. General study results and limits: A later analysis reportedly found that, within productive TCRs, an Asian-associated ancestry cluster had fewer N-insertions than the mean observed across the approximately 670 donors. Highly shared sequence variants in one cluster were likely a sequencing artifact.

Remarks on this clone: Antigen specificity is unknown.

Sequenced sample: PBMCs. This clonotype was obtained from a woman younger than 45 in good health and CMV-seronegative. The V call is TRBV5-1, the J call TRBJ2-5; D might be TRBD2 (5 bases). DNA for the CDR3: TGCGCCAGCAGCTTGGCTGAGATCCCGGGGGAGACCCAGTACTTC. It translates to CASSLAEIPGETQYF.